This TCR beta chain was sequenced during a study of blood T cell repertoires in COVID-19. For the study at large: Specimens from acute and convalescent COVID-19 originated in the United States, Italy and Spain.

TCRdb's copy holds only in-frame clones and misses some; the assay was immunoSEQ multiplex PCR. The sample shows around 270,000 clones, 80% to 90% of them seen only once. Trimming stripped 2 bases from V and 14 bases from J, with 17 bases between. This CDR3 region has 13 residues. Germline lookup yields CDR1 SGDLS and CDR2 YYNGEE. The origin of this receptor is a young man with active or convalescent COVID-19. V usage is TRBV9 and J usage is TRBJ2-1; perhaps TRBD2 as D (5 bases). Sequenced: peripheral blood. The CDR3 loop is CASSVRDSHHKFF. The CDR3 nucleotides are TGTGCCAGCAGCGTGAGGGATAGCCATCACAAGTTCTTC.